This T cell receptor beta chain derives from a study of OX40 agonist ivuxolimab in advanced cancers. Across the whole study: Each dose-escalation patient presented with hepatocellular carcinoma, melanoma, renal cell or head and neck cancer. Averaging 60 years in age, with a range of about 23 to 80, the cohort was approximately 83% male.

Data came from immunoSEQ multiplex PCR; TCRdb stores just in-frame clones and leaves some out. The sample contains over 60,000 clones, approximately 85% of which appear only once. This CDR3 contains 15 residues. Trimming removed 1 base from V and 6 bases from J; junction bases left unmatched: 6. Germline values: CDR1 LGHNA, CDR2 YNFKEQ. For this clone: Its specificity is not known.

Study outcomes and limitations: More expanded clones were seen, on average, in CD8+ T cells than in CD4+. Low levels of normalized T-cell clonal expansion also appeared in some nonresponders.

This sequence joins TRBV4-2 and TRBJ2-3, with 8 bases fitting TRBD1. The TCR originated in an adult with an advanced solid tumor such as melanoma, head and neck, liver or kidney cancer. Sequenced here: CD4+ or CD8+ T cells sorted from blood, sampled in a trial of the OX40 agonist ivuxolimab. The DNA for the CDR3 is TGTGCCAGCAGCCAAGGACAGGGGTTAATGGATACGCAGTATTTT. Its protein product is CASSQGQGLMDTQYF.